The 29 T cell receptor beta chains listed next were all sequenced from one sample in a study of CD8+ T cells in alopecia areata (dated by TCRdb to 2017 to 2018). The protocol used for the library was the immunoSEQ multiplex PCR assay. RNA was extracted from all samples and reverse transcribed into cDNA, which served as template for TCR sequencing. Drawn from immuneACCESS, this table holds only the in-frame rearrangements with V and J called that TCRdb kept. Clones are partly lost; checked studies trace under half to an unresolved V gene and leave the rest unexplained. Recorded for this sample are approximately 13,000 clones; 50% to 70% of them occurred a single time. The leading ten clones occupy about a tenth of the sample. The time point label, as the study defines it: baseline before oral tofacitinib. From alopecia areata patients, peripheral blood was collected along with lesional scalp punch biopsies.

This material consisted of skin, taken at week 0. These receptors all stem from a human donor with alopecia areata.

This clone was found a few times. The V gene is TRBV30, the J gene TRBJ2-3, with D uncertain. This CDR3 contains 13 residues. Germline lookup yields CDR1 GTSNPN and CDR2 SVGIG (reference sequence). Deletions cut 1 base from V and 6 bases from J, with 11 bases between. The CDR3 reads CAWSAVPADTQYF. CDR3 nucleotides: TGTGCCTGGAGTGCGGTTCCCGCGGATACGCAGTATTTT.

This clone has only a few counts. V and J are TRBV28 and TRBJ1-3; 9 bases match TRBD1. The V segment lost 2 bases and the J segment 2 bases; nucleotides outside the gene matches: 1. Germline loops: CDR1 MDHEN, CDR2 SYDVKM. The CDR3 loop spans 15 amino acids. CDR3 sequence: CASSLGTGTGNTIYF. The CDR3 DNA reads as TGTGCCAGCAGTTTAGGGACAGGGACTGGAAACACCATATATTTT. Drawing the rest from reference TRBV28 and TRBJ1-3, the complete variable domain is DVKVTQSSRYLVKRTGEKVFLECVQDMDHENMFWYRQDPGLGLRLIYFSYDVKMKEKGDIPEGYSVSREKKERFSLILESASTNQTSMYLCASSLGTGTGNTIYFGEGSWLTVV.

The gene calls are TRBV29-1 and TRBJ1-2; a weak D match, TRBD1 (6 bases). The germline gives CDR1 SQVTM, CDR2 ANQGSEA. The CDR3 is 12 amino acids. V dropped 7 bases and J dropped 3 bases, with 12 bases sitting between them. The CDR3 sequence: CSGGQGDYGYTF. CDR3 sequence (DNA): TGCAGCGGGGGGCAGGGTGACTATGGCTACACCTTC.

This chain uses TRBV7-6 with TRBJ2-6, with D perhaps TRBD2 (6 bases). This CDR3 has 17 residues. Germline loops: CDR1 SGHVS, CDR2 FNYEAQ. With 2 bases removed from V and 0 bases from J, the gap between germline ends came to 11 bases. The CDR3 reads CASSLLPGDSGANVLTF. The CDR3, as DNA: TGTGCCAGCAGCTTACTCCCGGGGGACTCTGGGGCCAACGTCCTGACTTTC.

This chain uses TRBV7-2 with TRBJ1-2; no reliable D call. The CDR3 is made up of 13 amino acids. Trimming cost V 3 bases and J 4 bases, with 9 bases left between them. CDR1 and CDR2 (germline): SGHTA, FQGNSA. CDR3: CASSLAQPYGYTF. CDR3 DNA: TGTGCCAGCAGCTTGGCACAGCCCTATGGCTACACCTTC.

This clone has a handful of counts. This chain uses TRBV7-2 with TRBJ1-4; tentative D call: TRBD1 (6 bases). Germline CDR1 is SGHTA and CDR2 is FQGNSA. The germline V and J ends were trimmed by 5 bases and 4 bases, with 11 bases remaining between them. The CDR3 sequence is 14 residues long. The CDR3 loop reads CASSPQGINEKLFF. The CDR3 coding sequence is TGTGCCAGCAGCCCGCAGGGGATTAATGAAAAACTGTTTTTT.

The chain uses TRBV27 and TRBJ1-4, with 7 bases fitting TRBD1. The ends lost 5 bases at V and 10 bases at J; junction bases unmatched: 10. This CDR3 is 14 amino acids long. Per the germline V gene, CDR1 is MNHEY and CDR2 is SMNVEV (reference sequence). CDR3 sequence (DNA): TGTGCCAGCAGTCCAGGGAGCAGGGGGGTAAAACTGTTTTTT. Protein: CASSPGSRGVKLFF.

The chain uses TRBV4-3 and TRBJ2-7; tentatively, D is TRBD1 (5 bases). The V and J ends lost 0 bases and 3 bases respectively, with 9 bases between them. In germline, CDR1 is LGHNA, CDR2 YSLEER. The CDR3 length is 14 residues. CDR3 amino acids: CASSQDIGVYEQYF. The CDR3 DNA reads TGCGCCAGCAGCCAAGATATAGGGGTCTACGAGCAGTACTTC.

The chain recombines TRBV4-1 with TRBJ2-5; possibly TRBD2 for D (5 bases). There are 15 residues in the CDR3. The V gene's germline CDR1 is MGHRA and CDR2 YSYEKL. V lost 5 bases to trimming and J lost 1 base, with 14 bases between them. CDR3 coding DNA: TGCGCCAGCAGCGCTCCCCAGGACTCCCAAGAGACCCAGTACTTC. Its translation: CASSAPQDSQETQYF.

This rearrangement joins TRBV7-9 to TRBJ1-2; D gene uncertain. V shed 1 base and J shed 1 base, with 16 bases lying between them. The CDR3 consists of 17 residues. The germline gives CDR1 SEHNR, CDR2 FQNEAQ (reference sequence). CDR3 in amino acids: CASSLGTRGPHNYGYTF. CDR3 in DNA: TGTGCCAGCAGCTTAGGAACCCGAGGACCCCATAACTATGGCTACACCTTC.

This clone ranks as medium-sized (0.01 to 0.1%). CDR3 DNA sequence: TGTGCCAGCAGCTGGGCAGGGTCAGGCGAGCAGTACTTC. It is translated as CASSWAGSGEQYF. This chain uses TRBV7-6 with TRBJ2-7, with D possibly being TRBD1 (5 bases). CDR1 is SGHVS and CDR2 is FNYEAQ in the germline V gene. The CDR3 runs 13 residues. The V end was cut by 4 bases, the J end by 6 bases, with 13 bases between. Full variable domain (outside the CDR3, taken from reference TRBV7-6 and TRBJ2-7): GAGVSQSPRYKVTKRGQDVALRCDPISGHVSLYWYRQALGQGPEFLTYFNYEAQQDKSGLPNDRFSAERPEGSISTLTIQRTEQRDSAMYRCASSWAGSGEQYFGPGTRLTVT.

The chain recombines TRBV19 with TRBJ2-7; D gene unclear. The CDR3 consists of 14 residues. CDR1 and CDR2 (germline): LNHDA, SQIVND (reference sequence). Trimming left V 9 bases short and J 5 bases short, with 20 bases between. DNA of the CDR3: TGTGCCAGCCGCCCGGGCAGTTTGTTCAACGAGCAGTACTTC. Translated, it gives CASRPGSLFNEQYF.

The V gene is TRBV18, the J gene TRBJ1-6; TRBD1 matches 10 bases. CDR3 size: 16 residues. Germline V CDR1 and CDR2: KGHSH, LQKENI. The J segment lost 5 bases and the V segment lost 2 bases, leaving 3 bases of the junction unmatched. CDR3 DNA: TGTGCCAGCTCACCATACGGGACAGGGGATAATTCACCCCTCCACTTT. Protein product: CASSPYGTGDNSPLHF.

The chain carries TRBV7-6 and TRBJ2-7; 7 bases map to TRBD1. This CDR3 comprises 14 residues. J gave up 0 bases and V 4 bases, and 3 bases lay outside the gene matches. Germline V gives CDR1 SGHVS, CDR2 FNYEAQ. The CDR3: CASSSRQGSYEQYF. The CDR3 coding sequence is TGTGCCAGCAGCTCCCGACAGGGCTCCTACGAGCAGTACTTC.

This clone was detected only a few times. The V and J genes are TRBV18 and TRBJ2-6, with D uncertain. The CDR3 length is 14 residues. Germline lookup yields CDR1 KGHSH and CDR2 LQKENI. The germline V and J ends were trimmed by 3 bases and 0 bases, with 3 bases remaining between them. CDR3 in amino acids: CASSPSSGANVLTF. The CDR3 coding sequence is TGTGCCAGCTCACCTTCCTCTGGGGCCAACGTCCTGACTTTC.

The chain combines TRBV6-1 with TRBJ1-1, with 9 bases fitting TRBD1. The CDR3 is made up of 13 amino acids. Per the germline V gene, CDR1 is MNHNS and CDR2 is SASEGT. Trimming at V came to 7 bases and at J to 10 bases, leaving 10 bases not matched to a gene. CDR3 bases: TGTGCCAGCACCCTGGACAGGGGCGTGGGAGCTTTCTTT. This translates into CASTLDRGVGAFF.

The V gene is TRBV5-1, the J gene TRBJ2-1; 8 bases map to TRBD1. After removal of 0 bases from V and 8 bases from J, the junction contained 7 bases not matched to a gene. This CDR3 region has 15 residues. Germline V gene sequence: CDR1 SGHRS, CDR2 YFSETQ. The CDR3 protein is CASSLGSGTGYEQFF. Written as DNA, the CDR3 is TGCGCCAGCAGCTTGGGATCCGGGACAGGCTATGAGCAGTTCTTC.

The chain links TRBV28 to TRBJ1-1, with D possibly matching TRBD1 (6 bases). There are 19 residues in the CDR3. Looked up from germline, CDR1 is MDHEN and CDR2 is SYDVKM. V was trimmed by 4 bases and J by 2 bases, leaving 26 bases between them. This CDR3 is CASSSSRGAWVVGNTEAFF. Here the CDR3 DNA reads TGTGCCAGCAGTTCCTCCCGGGGGGCTTGGGTAGTCGGAAACACTGAAGCTTTCTTT. Full variable domain (outside the CDR3, taken from reference TRBV28 and TRBJ1-1): DVKVTQSSRYLVKRTGEKVFLECVQDMDHENMFWYRQDPGLGLRLIYFSYDVKMKEKGDIPEGYSVSREKKERFSLILESASTNQTSMYLCASSSSRGAWVVGNTEAFFGQGTRLTVV.

The J gene is TRBJ2-2, the V gene TRBV6-9, with no clear D. Germline CDR1 MNHGY, CDR2 SVAAGI. The CDR3 sequence is 12 residues long. V lost 6 bases to trimming and J lost 7 bases, with 9 bases between them. The CDR3 nucleotides are TGTGCCAGCAGATCCTGGATCGGGGAGCTGTTTTTT. Its translation is CASRSWIGELFF.

This chain connects TRBV5-1 to TRBJ1-1; no clear D gene. The CDR3 is 15 amino acids. Per the germline V gene, CDR1 is SGHRS and CDR2 is YFSETQ. V gave up 5 bases and J gave up 1 base, with 15 bases separating them. CDR3 residues: CASSPRSGQNTEAFF. CDR3 in DNA: TGCGCCAGCAGTCCGAGGTCCGGGCAGAACACTGAAGCTTTCTTT.

The gene calls are TRBV5-1 and TRBJ2-7, with TRBD1 matching over 9 bases. CDR1 and CDR2 from the germline V gene are SGHRS and YFSETQ. This CDR3 is built from 15 residues. V shed 1 base and J 9 bases; nucleotides not matched to a gene: 11. CDR3 DNA: TGCGCCAGCAGCTTGAGCCTCGGACAGGGGAGAGGGCAGTACTTC. Translation: CASSLSLGQGRGQYF. The whole variable domain, remainder taken from reference TRBV5-1 and TRBJ2-7, is KAGVTQTPRYLIKTRGQQVTLSCSPISGHRSVSWYQQTPGQGLQFLFEYFSETQRNKGNFPGRFSGRQFSNSRSEMNVSTLELGDSALYLCASSLSLGQGRGQYFGPGTRLTVT.

With regard to this clone: A junction end diverges from the germline sequence, so it may reflect a read error. The V call is TRBV9, the J call TRBJ1-3, with D maybe TRBD1 (6 bases). The CDR3 consists of 17 residues. Germline lookup yields CDR1 SGDLS and CDR2 YYNGEE. Here the CDR3 reads CASSVGPPQGPGNTIYF. CDR3 DNA: TGTGCCAGCAGCGTAGGCCCTCCACAGGGACCTGGGAACACCATATATTTT.

The chain joins TRBV2 to TRBJ2-3; 8 bases are a match to TRBD1. The CDR3 extends over 16 amino acids. Germline CDR1 is SNHLY and CDR2 is FYNNEI. The V gene end was trimmed by 6 bases and the J gene end by 3 bases; junction bases not matched to a gene: 11. In DNA, the CDR3 is TGTGCCAGCAGGGAGAACGCAGGGGGCGCGACAGATACGCAGTATTTT. As protein: CASRENAGGATDTQYF.

The gene calls are TRBV15 and TRBJ1-5; weak D call: TRBD1 (6 bases). CDR3 length equals 13 residues. Trimming took off 3 bases at V and 8 bases at J, with 11 bases between the two ends. Germline V gene sequence: CDR1 LNHNV, CDR2 YYDKDF (reference sequence). CDR3 nucleotide sequence: TGTGCCACCAGCAGGTTCAGGGGTGAGCCCCAGCATTTT. Its protein product is CATSRFRGEPQHF.

This chain links TRBV5-1 with TRBJ1-4; the D gene is possibly TRBD1 (5 bases). This CDR3 is 15 amino acids long. Per germline, CDR1 SGHRS and CDR2 YFSETQ. V lost 4 bases to trimming and J lost 3 bases, with 13 bases between them. This chain's CDR3 is CASSALDRPNEKLFF. In nucleotides, the CDR3 is TGCGCCAGCAGCGCCCTCGACAGACCTAATGAAAAACTGTTTTTT.

CDR3 DNA sequence: TGTGCCAGCAGCCACCCCCAGCGGGGGGGCCTCGGGGAGCTGTTTTTT. Its protein is CASSHPQRGGLGELFF. The chain combines TRBV4-2 with TRBJ2-2, with 10 bases aligning to TRBD2. This CDR3 spans 16 amino acids. Germline V gene data show CDR1 as LGHNA and CDR2 as YNFKEQ. Unmatched junction bases numbered 8, after V lost 3 bases and J lost 7 bases.

The gene calls are TRBV28 and TRBJ2-5; weak D call: TRBD2 (6 bases). V lost 11 bases and J lost 5, with 9 bases in between. Germline CDR1 and CDR2: MDHEN and SYDVKM. The CDR3 spans 10 residues. CDR3 nucleotides: TGTGCCTCTGGGGGGGAGACCCAGTACTTC. This codes for CASGGETQYF.

V and J are TRBV2 and TRBJ2-1; 8 bases are shared with TRBD2. V lost 10 bases, J lost 9 bases, and 11 bases stayed unmatched. The CDR3 is 13 amino acids. Looked up from germline, CDR1 is SNHLY and CDR2 is FYNNEI. The chain's CDR3 is CATTSGGAGEQFF. CDR3 DNA sequence: TGTGCCACAACTAGCGGAGGGGCGGGTGAGCAGTTCTTC.

The chain couples TRBV18 to TRBJ2-1, with D possibly TRBD2 on 5 matching bases. The V end was cut by 1 base, the J end by 7 bases, with 14 bases between. The germline CDR1 and CDR2 sequences are KGHSH and LQKENI. The CDR3 is 15 amino acids. CDR3 sequence: CASSPLTRRWNEQFF. CDR3 DNA: TGTGCCAGCTCACCACTAACTAGGAGATGGAATGAGCAGTTCTTC.